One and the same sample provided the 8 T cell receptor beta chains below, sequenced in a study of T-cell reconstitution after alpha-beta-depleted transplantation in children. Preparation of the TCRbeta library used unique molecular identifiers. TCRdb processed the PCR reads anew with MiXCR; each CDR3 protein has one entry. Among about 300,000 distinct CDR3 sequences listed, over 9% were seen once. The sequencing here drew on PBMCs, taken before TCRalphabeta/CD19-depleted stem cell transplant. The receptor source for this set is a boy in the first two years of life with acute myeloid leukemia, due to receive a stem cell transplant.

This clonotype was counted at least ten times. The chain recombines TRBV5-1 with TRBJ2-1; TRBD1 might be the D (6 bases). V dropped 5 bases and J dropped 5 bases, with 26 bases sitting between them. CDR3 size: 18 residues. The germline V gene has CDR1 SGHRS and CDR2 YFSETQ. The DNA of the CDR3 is TGCGCCAGCAGTAGGTCCCAGGCAGGGGCTAGAGAGAACAATGAGCAGTTCTTC. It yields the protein CASSRSQAGARENNEQFF.

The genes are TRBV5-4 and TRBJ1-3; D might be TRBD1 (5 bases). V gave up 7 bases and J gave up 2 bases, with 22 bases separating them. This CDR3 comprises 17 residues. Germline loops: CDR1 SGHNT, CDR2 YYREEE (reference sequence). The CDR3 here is CASGLGIRGATGNTIYF. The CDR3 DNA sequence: TGTGCCAGCGGCCTTGGAATCCGGGGCGCCACTGGAAACACCATATATTTT.

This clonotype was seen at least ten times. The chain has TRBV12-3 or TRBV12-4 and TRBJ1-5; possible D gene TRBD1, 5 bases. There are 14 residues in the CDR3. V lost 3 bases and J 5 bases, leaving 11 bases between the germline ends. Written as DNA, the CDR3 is TGTGCCAGCAGTTTGGGGGGGAAAGATCAGCCCCAGCATTTT. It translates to CASSLGGKDQPQHF.

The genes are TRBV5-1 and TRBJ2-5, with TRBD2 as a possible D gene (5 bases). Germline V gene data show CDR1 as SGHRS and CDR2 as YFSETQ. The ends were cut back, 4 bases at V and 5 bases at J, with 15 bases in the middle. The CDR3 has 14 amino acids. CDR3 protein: CASSHPVEAETQYF. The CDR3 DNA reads TGCGCCAGCAGCCACCCCGTGGAGGCGGAGACCCAGTACTTC.

DNA of the CDR3: TGCGCCAGCAGCTCACCCGCGGGCAGGGTTAGCGAAGAGACCCAGTACTTC. Translating gives CASSSPAGRVSEETQYF. The chain couples TRBV5-1 to TRBJ2-5; D possibly matches TRBD1 or TRBD2 (5 bases each). The CDR3 contains 17 residues. Trimming shortened V by 3 bases and J by 3 bases, and 21 bases separated the two germline ends. Germline CDR1 reads SGHRS; CDR2 reads YFSETQ.

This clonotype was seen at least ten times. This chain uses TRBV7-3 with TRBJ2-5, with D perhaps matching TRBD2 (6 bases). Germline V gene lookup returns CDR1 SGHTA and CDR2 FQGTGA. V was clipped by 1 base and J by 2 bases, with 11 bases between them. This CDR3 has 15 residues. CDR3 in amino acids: CASSLNGSPQETQYF. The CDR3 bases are TGTGCCAGCAGCTTAAACGGGAGTCCGCAAGAGACCCAGTACTTC.

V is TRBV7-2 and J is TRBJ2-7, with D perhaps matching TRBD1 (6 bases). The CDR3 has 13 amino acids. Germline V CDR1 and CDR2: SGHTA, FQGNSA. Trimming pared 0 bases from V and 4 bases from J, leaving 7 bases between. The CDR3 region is CASSLAGQYEQYF. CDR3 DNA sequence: TGTGCCAGCAGCTTAGCCGGACAGTACGAGCAGTACTTC.

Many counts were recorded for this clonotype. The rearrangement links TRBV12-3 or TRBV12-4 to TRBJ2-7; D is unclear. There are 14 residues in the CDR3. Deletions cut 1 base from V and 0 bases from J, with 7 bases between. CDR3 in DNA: TGTGCCAGCAGTTTAGTTTCTAGCTCCTACGAGCAGTACTTC. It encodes CASSLVSSSYEQYF.